This is a list of T cell receptor beta chains from one sample in a study of T-cell memory formation after mild COVID-19. TCRdb called the 5' RACE reads again in MiXCR, with one record for every CDR3 protein. Here the sample spans about 400,000 distinct CDR3 sequences, about a quarter being singletons. The sample consisted of PBMCs or a T cell subset sorted from them (not recorded which). These receptors were obtained from an adult woman who had mild COVID-19 (a few samples of this study predate the infection). Cell type and time point are not known. CDR3s include the opening cysteine and the closing phenylalanine or tryptophan. The D gene is left open where the match is weak. For some rows the clone size is stated as once, few or many, or as a class when expanded; others skip it.

>TRBD2|NA|TRBV20-1|TRBJ2-1
TGCAGTGCTAGGGCCCCCATTAGCGGGGGGGAGTTTCTGCGCTACTTTGAGCAGTTCTTC
CSARAPISGGEFLRYFEQFF
>NA|NA|TRBV7-3|TRBJ2-5
TGTGCCAGCAGCCCAAAGGGCCTCAGGGGTGAGACCCAGTACTTC
CASSPKGLRGETQYF
>NA|few|TRBV25-1|TRBJ2-7
TGTGCCAGCAGTGACCGACAGACCTTCTCCTACGAGCAGTACTTC
CASSDRQTFSYEQYF
>NA|NA|TRBV29-1|TRBJ2-5
TGCAGCGGGGGACTGGGTTACCAAGAGACCCAGTACTTC
CSGGLGYQETQYF
>TRBD1|NA|TRBV19|TRBJ2-5
TGTGCCAGTACCCCGACAGGGGTGAGCCAAGAGACCCAGTACTTC
CASTPTGVSQETQYF
>NA|NA|TRBV3-1|TRBJ1-1
TGTGCCAGCAGCCAAGTGGACCCCACTGAAGCTTTCTTT
CASSQVDPTEAFF
>NA|few|TRBV13|TRBJ2-1
TGTGCCAGCAGCTCCGAACGAGGGGGGGCAGGGAATGAGCAGTTCTTC
CASSSERGGAGNEQFF
>NA|NA|TRBV6-1|TRBJ1-2
TGTGCCAGCAGTACTCGAACCCACTATGGCTACACCTTC
CASSTRTHYGYTF
>TRBD1|few|TRBV12-3/TRBV12-4|TRBJ1-2
TGTGCCAGCAGTTCATTAGGAGGGGGCGACTATGGCTACACCTTC
CASSSLGGGDYGYTF
>NA|few|TRBV20-1|TRBJ2-3
TGCAGTGCTAGAGTTTTTAGGGATTTT
CSARVFRDF
>NA|few|TRBV12-3/TRBV12-4|TRBJ2-6
TGTGCCAGCAGTTGGGGACGGGTATCTGGGGCCAACGTCCTGACTTTC
CASSWGRVSGANVLTF
>NA|few|TRBV29-1|TRBJ2-1
TGCAGCGTTGAATCCGGGTCATACAATGAGCAGTTCTTC
CSVESGSYNEQFF
>NA|NA|TRBV3-1|TRBJ2-7
TGTGCCAGCAGCCAATCCCACCTAGAGCAGTACTTC
CASSQSHLEQYF
>NA|NA|TRBV7-2|TRBJ2-5
TGTGCCAGCAGCCGACCAGCCCAAGAGACCCAGTACTTC
CASSRPAQETQYF
>TRBD1|few|TRBV14|TRBJ1-1
TGTGCCAGCAGCCGGACGACCTGGACAGGGGACGATTTGGACACTGAAGCTTTCTTT
CASSRTTWTGDDLDTEAFF
>TRBD2|NA|TRBV5-1|TRBJ2-2
TGCGCCAGCAGCCAAGGGAGCGGGAGTATTGGGGAGCTGTTTTTT
CASSQGSGSIGELFF
>NA|few|TRBV6-6|TRBJ2-1
TGTGCCAGCAGTTACGGTCACGGAGGGAATGAGCAGTTCTTC
CASSYGHGGNEQFF
>NA|NA|TRBV5-1|TRBJ1-1
TGCGCCAGCAGCTTAAACGGGCAGAGCACTGAAGCTTTCTTT
CASSLNGQSTEAFF
>TRBD1|NA|TRBV12-3/TRBV12-4|TRBJ2-1
TGTGCCAGCAGCCCAAACTCAAGGGGGCCGAGCTCCTACAATGAGCAGTTCTTC
CASSPNSRGPSSYNEQFF
>TRBD2|NA|TRBV12-3/TRBV12-4|TRBJ2-6
TGTGCCAGCAGTTTAGGGGAGGGTGGGGCCAACGTCCTGACTTTC
CASSLGEGGANVLTF
>TRBD2|NA|TRBV7-9|TRBJ2-5
TGTGCCAGCAGCTTGGGAGCGGGGGGGCCGGTAGAGACCCAGTACTTC
CASSLGAGGPVETQYF
>NA|NA|TRBV6-1|TRBJ2-7
TGTGCCAGCAGTCCATATACAGGGATGGGCTACGAGCAGTACTTC
CASSPYTGMGYEQYF
>NA|NA|TRBV24-1|TRBJ1-2
TGTGCCACCAGTGATTTAAACTATGGCTACACCTTC
CATSDLNYGYTF
>NA|NA|TRBV7-8|TRBJ2-7
TGTGCCAGCAGCTTAGGAGCCAGGGCTTCCTACGAGCAGTACTTC
CASSLGARASYEQYF
>TRBD1|NA|TRBV20-1|TRBJ1-1
TGCAGTGGGGACAGGGAGGCTGAAGCTTTCTTT
CSGDREAEAFF
>TRBD2|NA|TRBV7-2|TRBJ2-5
TGTGCCAGCAGCTTAGTAGGGGCGGGAGTGTCAGAGACCCAGTACTTC
CASSLVGAGVSETQYF
>TRBD2|NA|TRBV29-1|TRBJ2-1
TGCAGCGTTGAGTCACTAGCGGGAGGGCCGGGGTACAATGAGCAGTTCTTC
CSVESLAGGPGYNEQFF
>NA|NA|TRBV7-9|TRBJ2-6
TGTGCCAGCAGCCATGGACTCTCTGGGGCCAACGTCCTGACTTTC
CASSHGLSGANVLTF
>TRBD2|NA|TRBV6-5|TRBJ2-7
TGTGCCAGCAGTTACTCGGGACTAGCGGGAGGCCAAAGCTCCTACGAGCAGTACTTC
CASSYSGLAGGQSSYEQYF
>NA|few|TRBV2|TRBJ2-1
TGTGCCAGCACTGTAGCGCCGGTCTACAATGAGCAGTTCTTC
CASTVAPVYNEQFF
>TRBD1|NA|TRBV19|TRBJ1-1
TGTGCCAGTACCTCGGACAGGAAGAACACTGAAGCTTTCTTT
CASTSDRKNTEAFF
>NA|NA|TRBV5-6|TRBJ2-1
TGTGCCAGCAGCCTCCAGGGGCGGTACAATGAGCAGTTCTTC
CASSLQGRYNEQFF
>NA|NA|TRBV27|TRBJ2-3
TGTGCCAGCAGTTTGAGGGAGGGGGAAGATACGCAGTATTTT
CASSLREGEDTQYF
>TRBD2|NA|TRBV12-3/TRBV12-4|TRBJ2-3
TGTGCCAGCAGTGGGACTAGCGGGAGGAGCAGAGATACGCAGTATTTT
CASSGTSGRSRDTQYF
>TRBD1|NA|TRBV6-5|TRBJ1-5
TGTGCCAGCAGACGCGACAGGGGAGTGCAGCCCCAGCATTTT
CASRRDRGVQPQHF
>NA|NA|TRBV18|TRBJ1-2
TGTGCCAGCTCACCTCGTACAGGTCGTCATGTCGACTATGGCTACACCTTC
CASSPRTGRHVDYGYTF
>TRBD2|few|TRBV20-1|TRBJ2-7
TGCAGTGCTAGAGATTGGGGAGGGCCCTACGAGCAGTACTTC
CSARDWGGPYEQYF
>NA|NA|TRBV11-2|TRBJ2-3
TGTGCCAGCAGCAGACAATCAGATACGCAGTATTTT
CASSRQSDTQYF
>TRBD1|NA|TRBV5-6|TRBJ1-2
TGTGCCAGCAGTGGATCCCGGGTGGACAGGGCTACCGATGGCTACACCTTC
CASSGSRVDRATDGYTF
>TRBD2|NA|TRBV7-2|TRBJ2-5
TGTGCCAGCAGCGAACTAGCGCGGACCCAGTACTTC
CASSELARTQYF
>NA|NA|TRBV18|TRBJ1-1
TGTGCCAGCTCACCGTCAGGGTTAGAAGCTTTCTTT
CASSPSGLEAFF
>NA|few|TRBV6-5|TRBJ2-6
TGTGCCAGCAGTTACTTAAGGGAATCTGGGGCCAACGTCCTGACTTTC
CASSYLRESGANVLTF
>NA|NA|TRBV7-2|TRBJ2-5
TGTGCCAGCAGCTTGCAGACCCAGTACTTC
CASSLQTQYF
>NA|few|TRBV5-4|TRBJ2-1
TGTGCCAGCAGCTCAGGTTTGAAGGATGCCGATGAGCAGTTCTTC
CASSSGLKDADEQFF
>NA|few|TRBV20-1|TRBJ1-1
TGCAGTGCCCCTAGAGGCACTGAAGCTTTCTTT
CSAPRGTEAFF
>TRBD2|NA|TRBV14|TRBJ2-1
TGTGCCAGCAGCCCGGGACTACCTAGGGCTGAGCAGTTCTTC
CASSPGLPRAEQFF
>NA|few|TRBV7-9|TRBJ2-5
TGTGCCAGCAGCTTCGGGCAGCGGGAGACCCAGTACTTC
CASSFGQRETQYF
>NA|few|TRBV11-2|TRBJ2-7
TGTGCCAGCAGCTTACCGGACGAGCAGTACTTC
CASSLPDEQYF
>NA|NA|TRBV5-4|TRBJ2-5
TGTGCCAGCAGCAATTCGGCCGGCTACCAAGAGACCCAGTACTTC
CASSNSAGYQETQYF
>NA|NA|TRBV6-1|TRBJ2-7
TGTGCCAGCAGTGAAGTTGTGCCAGTCTCCTACGAGCAGTACTTC
CASSEVVPVSYEQYF
>NA|few|TRBV5-1|TRBJ2-3
TGCGCCAGCAGCTTAGCGGGCGCCCCCCCAGATACGCAGTATTTT
CASSLAGAPPDTQYF
>TRBD1|NA|TRBV4-2|TRBJ2-5
TGTGCCAGCAGCCACCCGGGACAGGGGATAGAGACCCAGTACTTC
CASSHPGQGIETQYF
>NA|NA|TRBV7-3|TRBJ2-3
TGTGCCAGCAGCTTGCAGCGGAGTAGCACAGATACGCAGTATTTT
CASSLQRSSTDTQYF
>NA|NA|TRBV4-1|TRBJ2-2
TGCGCCAGCAGCCAAGAGGAAGCGGGACAGATGAACACCGGGGAGCTGTTTTTT
CASSQEEAGQMNTGELFF
>NA|few|TRBV3-1|TRBJ2-5
TGTGCCAGCAGCCAAGAGGAGGGGGCCCTGGGAGAGACCCAGTACTTC
CASSQEEGALGETQYF